The 15 T cell receptor beta chains reported below all come from one sample, sequenced in a study of blood T cell repertoires in COVID-19. The method was immunoSEQ multiplex PCR; TCRdb's version includes in-frame clones alone and lacks a portion of them. The table shows fewer than 200,000 clones, with approximately 87% occurring only once. Input material: PBMCs or T cells enriched from blood (not recorded which). The source of these receptors is a woman in her 50s who had recovered from COVID-19.

The chain links TRBV25-1 to TRBJ1-3, with D unclear. Trimming removed 9 bases at V and 7 bases at J, with 22 bases between. Germline loops: CDR1 MGHDK, CDR2 SYGVNS. The CDR3 has 15 amino acids. The DNA for the CDR3 is TGTGCCAGACTAGAACGCGAGGCTGTCTTGAACACCATATATTTT. Amino acid sequence: CARLEREAVLNTIYF. Using reference TRBV25-1 and TRBJ1-3 for the parts outside the CDR3, the full variable domain is EADIYQTPRYLVIGTGKKITLECSQTMGHDKMYWYQQDPGMELHLIHYSYGVNSTEKGDLSSESTVSRIRTEHFPLTLESARPSHTSQYLCARLEREAVLNTIYFGEGSWLTVV.

This chain uses TRBV12-3 or TRBV12-4 with TRBJ2-2; D is uncertain. The CDR3 runs 13 residues. The V end was cut by 6 bases, the J end by 6 bases, with 11 bases between. This chain's CDR3 is CASRLVWSGELFF. CDR3 nucleotides: TGTGCCAGCAGACTGGTTTGGTCCGGGGAGCTGTTTTTT.

The gene calls are TRBV5-1 and TRBJ1-1; D perhaps matches TRBD1 (6 bases). Germline V lookup: CDR1 SGHRS, CDR2 YFSETQ. The V and J ends lost 4 bases and 6 bases respectively, with 13 bases between them. The length of the CDR3 is 13 residues. The CDR3 DNA reads TGCGCCAGCAGCAGAAACAGGGAATCTGAAGCTTTCTTT. Translation: CASSRNRESEAFF. The full variable domain, rest sourced from reference TRBV5-1 and TRBJ1-1, is KAGVTQTPRYLIKTRGQQVTLSCSPISGHRSVSWYQQTPGQGLQFLFEYFSETQRNKGNFPGRFSGRQFSNSRSEMNVSTLELGDSALYLCASSRNRESEAFFGQGTRLTVV.

The rearrangement joins TRBV27 to TRBJ2-1, with 10 nucleotides matching TRBD2. V dropped 3 bases and J dropped 4; count of bases not matched to a gene: 3. The CDR3 sequence is 15 residues long. The germline CDR1 and CDR2 sequences are MNHEY and SMNVEV (reference sequence). CDR3 sequence reads: CASSLALAGYNEQFF. The CDR3 bases are TGTGCCAGCAGTTTGGCACTAGCGGGGTACAATGAGCAGTTCTTC.

The V and J genes are TRBV9 and TRBJ2-3; TRBD1 might be the D (6 bases). Trimming took 4 bases from V and 2 from J, leaving 14 bases between them. Germline loops: CDR1 SGDLS, CDR2 YYNGEE. The CDR3 extends over 15 amino acids. For the CDR3, the DNA is TGTGCCAGCAGCTTAGGGGACACCAACACAGATACGCAGTATTTT. Protein: CASSLGDTNTDTQYF.

The chain employs TRBV12-3 or TRBV12-4 and TRBJ2-5; possibly TRBD2 for D (5 bases). The CDR3 totals 13 residues. Trimming left V 5 bases short and J 4 bases short, with 11 bases between. The DNA for the CDR3 is TGTGCCAGCAGTCCGAGGGAATTAGAGACCCAGTACTTC. Translation: CASSPRELETQYF.

This rearrangement joins TRBV10-3 to TRBJ1-1, with D hard to call. Germline V lookup: CDR1 ENHRY, CDR2 SYGVKD. This CDR3 region has 13 residues. Deletions cut 4 bases from V and 1 base from J, with 7 bases between. Here the CDR3 DNA reads TGTGCCATCAGTGCCGCGGAGAACACTGAAGCTTTCTTT. It encodes CAISAAENTEAFF.

The rearrangement joins TRBV7-2 to TRBJ1-5; a possible D gene is TRBD1 (6 bases). Germline CDR1 SGHTA, CDR2 FQGNSA. V lost 6 bases and J lost 1, with 7 bases in between. This CDR3 comprises 13 residues. DNA for the CDR3: TGTGCCAGCAGTGGACAGAGCAATCAGCCCCAGCATTTT. This codes for CASSGQSNQPQHF.

CDR3 in amino acids: CASSQEAAANQPQHF. CDR3 bases: TGTGCCAGCAGCCAAGAAGCCGCGGCTAATCAGCCCCAGCATTTT. V is TRBV4-2 and J is TRBJ1-5; no definite D call. Trimming took off 0 bases at V and 4 bases at J, with 10 bases between the two ends. There are 15 residues in the CDR3. Germline lookup yields CDR1 LGHNA and CDR2 YNFKEQ.

V gene TRBV27 combines with J gene TRBJ2-1, with 14 bases fitting TRBD2. The germline V gene has CDR1 MNHEY and CDR2 SMNVEV (reference sequence). Trimming cost V 8 bases and J 7 bases; bases outside gene matches: 7. The CDR3 contains 15 residues. The chain's CDR3 is CASSSGTSGSNEQFF. CDR3 DNA: TGTGCCAGCTCCTCTGGGACTAGCGGGAGTAATGAGCAGTTCTTC.

The gene calls are TRBV27 and TRBJ1-6; no reliable D call. The CDR3 has 16 residues. With 6 bases removed from V and 14 bases from J, the gap between germline ends came to 26 bases. Germline assignment: CDR1 MNHEY and CDR2 SMNVEV (reference sequence). The CDR3, as DNA: TGTGCCAGCAGCACGCGCGGGAGTGGACCCATTGGGTCCCTCCACTTT. Translated, it gives CASSTRGSGPIGSLHF.

This sequence joins TRBV5-6 and TRBJ1-2, with D tentatively TRBD1 (6 bases). Germline V gene sequence: CDR1 SGHDT, CDR2 YYEEEE. The CDR3 runs 13 residues. The V and J ends lost 3 bases and 8 bases respectively, with 14 bases between them. Here the CDR3 DNA reads TGTGCCAGCAGCTCTCGACAGGTGGGGGGCTACACCTTC. Protein product: CASSSRQVGGYTF.

This chain uses TRBV5-6 with TRBJ1-3; TRBD1 agrees at 7 bases. The CDR3 spans 16 residues. V was clipped by 4 bases and J by 2 bases; unmatched bases: 9. From germline, CDR1 is SGHDT and CDR2 YYEEEE. The CDR3 DNA follows: TGTGCCAGCAGCCGCTCCGACAGGGTGGCTGGAAACACCATATATTTT. It encodes CASSRSDRVAGNTIYF. Using reference TRBV5-6 and TRBJ1-3 for the parts outside the CDR3, the full variable domain is DAGVTQSPTHLIKTRGQQVTLRCSPKSGHDTVSWYQQALGQGPQFIFQYYEEEERQRGNFPDRFSGHQFPNYSSELNVNALLLGDSALYLCASSRSDRVAGNTIYFGEGSWLTVV.

The V call is TRBV5-1, the J call TRBJ2-6; tentative D call: TRBD2 (5 bases). V was pared by 1 base and J by 1 base, with 6 bases between. This CDR3 spans 15 amino acids. Germline CDR1 SGHRS, CDR2 YFSETQ. The CDR3 coding sequence is TGCGCCAGCAGCTTGCCGGGGTCTGGGGCCAACGTCCTGACTTTC. Translating it yields CASSLPGSGANVLTF. Using reference TRBV5-1 and TRBJ2-6 for the parts outside the CDR3, the full variable domain is KAGVTQTPRYLIKTRGQQVTLSCSPISGHRSVSWYQQTPGQGLQFLFEYFSETQRNKGNFPGRFSGRQFSNSRSEMNVSTLELGDSALYLCASSLPGSGANVLTFGAGSRLTVL.

This clone was counted a few times. The V call is TRBV6-5, the J call TRBJ1-1; weak D call: TRBD1 (5 bases). Germline values: CDR1 MNHEY, CDR2 SVGAGI. Trimming shortened V by 2 bases and J by 5 bases, and 12 bases separated the two germline ends. The CDR3 loop spans 14 amino acids. The CDR3 here is CASSYGGGLTEAFF. CDR3 nucleotide sequence: TGTGCCAGCAGTTACGGCGGGGGGTTGACTGAAGCTTTCTTT.